This is a list of T cell receptor beta chains from one sample in a study of memory B cells and T cells in multiple sclerosis. TCRdb's copy holds only in-frame clones and misses some; the assay was immunoSEQ multiplex PCR. The data contain about 45,000 clones, over 75% of them singletons. The antigens these receptors bind are not known. Sequenced input: PBMCs from blood kept in culture. All receptors derive from a human donor with multiple sclerosis. Both conserved end residues are part of each CDR3. Each record gives: J gene, V gene, D gene, clone size, CDR3 DNA, CDR3 protein. D genes are given only for firm matches. Size values are once, few and many counts, or a class for expanded clones, and some rows have none.

j_gene: TRBJ1-1
v_gene: TRBV7-2
d_gene: NA
abundance: once
CDR3nt: TGTGCCAGCAGCTTAGCTCGGGGTGAAGCTTTCTTT
CDR3aa: CASSLARGEAFF

j_gene: TRBJ1-5
v_gene: TRBV5-1
d_gene: NA
abundance: NA
CDR3nt: TGCGCCAGCAGCGGGGGGAACCCCAATCAGCCCCAGCATTTT
CDR3aa: CASSGGNPNQPQHF

j_gene: TRBJ1-1
v_gene: TRBV5-1
d_gene: NA
abundance: once
CDR3nt: TGCGCCAGCAGCTTGGCCGGTGAAGCTTTCTTT
CDR3aa: CASSLAGEAFF

j_gene: TRBJ1-1
v_gene: TRBV29-1
d_gene: NA
abundance: NA
CDR3nt: TGCAGCGTTGAGGGACACTACACTGAAGCTTTCTTT
CDR3aa: CSVEGHYTEAFF

j_gene: TRBJ2-1
v_gene: TRBV15
d_gene: NA
abundance: NA
CDR3nt: TGTGCCACCAGCAGAGTTTACAATGAGCAGTTCTTC
CDR3aa: CATSRVYNEQFF

j_gene: TRBJ2-2
v_gene: TRBV25-1
d_gene: NA
abundance: NA
CDR3nt: TGTGCCAGCAGTGAATGGGGGGAGCTGTTTTTT
CDR3aa: CASSEWGELFF

j_gene: TRBJ1-1
v_gene: TRBV6-4
d_gene: NA
abundance: once
CDR3nt: TGTGCCAGCAGTGACTCCCTGGTGGTGGGGGCAGTGACTGAAGCTTTCTTT
CDR3aa: CASSDSLVVGAVTEAFF

j_gene: TRBJ2-1
v_gene: TRBV9
d_gene: TRBD2
abundance: NA
CDR3nt: TGTGCCAGCAGCGTAGATGGGACTAGCGTCTCCCAGTTCTTC
CDR3aa: CASSVDGTSVSQFF

j_gene: TRBJ1-5
v_gene: TRBV19
d_gene: NA
abundance: NA
CDR3nt: TGTGCCAGTAGTTTATTCCAATACGGCAATCAGCCCCAGCATTTT
CDR3aa: CASSLFQYGNQPQHF

j_gene: TRBJ2-7
v_gene: TRBV6-1
d_gene: TRBD2
abundance: NA
CDR3nt: TGTGCCAGCAGACCTCCTCTAGCGGGGGCTTACGAGCAGTACTTC
CDR3aa: CASRPPLAGAYEQYF

j_gene: TRBJ2-5
v_gene: TRBV10-1
d_gene: NA
abundance: once
CDR3nt: TGCGCCAGCAGTGAGACACTAGAAACTAGCGAGACCCAGTACTTC
CDR3aa: CASSETLETSETQYF

j_gene: TRBJ1-5
v_gene: TRBV7-8
d_gene: NA
abundance: NA
CDR3nt: TGTGCCAGCAGTCCAGGGTTTTATCAGCCCCAGCATTTT
CDR3aa: CASSPGFYQPQHF

j_gene: TRBJ1-5
v_gene: TRBV7-2
d_gene: TRBD1
abundance: NA
CDR3nt: TGTGCCAGCAGCCAGCACAGGGGTGACAATCAGCCCCAGCATTTT
CDR3aa: CASSQHRGDNQPQHF

j_gene: TRBJ1-6
v_gene: TRBV6-1
d_gene: NA
abundance: few
CDR3nt: TGTGCCAGCCGCCCGCCGGGATCACCCCTCCACTTT
CDR3aa: CASRPPGSPLHF

j_gene: TRBJ2-1
v_gene: TRBV5-1
d_gene: NA
abundance: NA
CDR3nt: TGCGCCAGCAGCTTGGATTCCCTCCCGGGCGAGCAGTTCTTC
CDR3aa: CASSLDSLPGEQFF

j_gene: TRBJ2-7
v_gene: TRBV9
d_gene: TRBD1
abundance: NA
CDR3nt: TGTGCCAGCAGCGTTAAGGGGGACAGGGTAAACGAGCAGTACTTC
CDR3aa: CASSVKGDRVNEQYF

j_gene: TRBJ1-2
v_gene: TRBV6-1
d_gene: NA
abundance: NA
CDR3nt: TGTGCCAGCAGTGAAGTGTATGGCTACACCTTC
CDR3aa: CASSEVYGYTF

j_gene: TRBJ2-7
v_gene: TRBV6-6
d_gene: TRBD1
abundance: NA
CDR3nt: TGTGCCAGCAGCTCCCGACAGGGGGGGCCCTACGAGCAGTACTTC
CDR3aa: CASSSRQGGPYEQYF

j_gene: TRBJ2-5
v_gene: TRBV7-9
d_gene: TRBD2
abundance: once
CDR3nt: TGTGCCAGCAGCCTCCTAGCGGGCTCGGGGTTAGAGACCCAGTACTTC
CDR3aa: CASSLLAGSGLETQYF

j_gene: TRBJ1-1
v_gene: TRBV5-1
d_gene: NA
abundance: NA
CDR3nt: TGCGCCAGCAGACCCGGTGAAAGGAACACTGAAGCTTTCTTT
CDR3aa: CASRPGERNTEAFF